This TCR beta chain was found in a study of blood T cell repertoires in COVID-19. Study-level background: Samples taken during acute and convalescent COVID-19 were collected in the United States, Italy and Spain. Sources were T cells, B-cell-depleted T cells, or PBMCs; the material itself was cDNA or gDNA.

Trimming removed 2 bases at V and 1 base at J, with 8 bases between. There are 14 residues in the CDR3. The germline V gene encodes CDR1 KGHSH and CDR2 LQKENI. With respect to this clone: Additional DNA sequences in this sample encode the identical CDR3.

Using immunoSEQ multiplex PCR, the repertoire was profiled, and TCRdb retains in-frame clones only, with some absent. Among 70,000 or so clones listed, roughly 85% were seen once. This receptor was identified in a man aged 25-45 years with acute or convalescent COVID-19. The specimen sequenced was peripheral blood. This sequence joins TRBV18 and TRBJ1-1; TRBD1 might be the D (5 bases). The chain's CDR3 is CASSPRGGNTEAFF. The DNA for the CDR3 is TGTGCCAGCTCACCAAGGGGTGGGAACACTGAAGCTTTCTTT.